Here is one TCR beta chain with its context. Some clones are missing from TCRdb's copy, which holds only in-frame ones; the method was immunoSEQ multiplex PCR. The table has 650,000 to 800,000 clones, over 55% seen once. These data originate in a study of shared clonotypes between healthy human individuals. V shed 5 bases and J 2 bases; nucleotides not matched to a gene: 5. The length of the CDR3 is 15 residues. Looked up from germline, CDR1 is MDHEN and CDR2 is SYDVKM. The chain recombines TRBV28 with TRBJ1-5, with 8 nucleotides matching TRBD1. The sequencing sample was made of memory CD4+ T cells sorted from blood. Noted subset: CD45RA-negative fraction. This TCR was sampled from a woman in her twenties or thirties in good health. CDR3 sequence: CASSDRGMGNQPQHF. Here the CDR3 DNA reads TGTGCCAGCAGTGACAGGGGAATGGGCAATCAGCCCCAGCATTTT.